This T cell receptor (beta chain) was profiled in a study of regulatory T cells in long-lasting Graves disease. Study results and caveats: Persistent disease preferred TRBV28, TRBJ1-2 and TRBJ2-5.

Construction of the TCR beta libraries employed iRepertoire HTBI primers in conjunction with Arm-PCR of CDR3 regions. TCRdb called the multiplex PCR reads again in MiXCR, with one record for every CDR3 protein. The data hold fewer than 450,000 distinct CDR3 sequences, with 23% observed a single time. This CDR3 comprises 15 residues. Germline V gives CDR1 SGHAT, CDR2 FQNNGV. Trimming removed 5 bases from V and 5 bases from J; junction bases left unmatched: 7. A word on this clonotype: Its specificity is not known.

Time point meaning: persistent/refractory GD, antithyroid drugs over 5 years with positive TRAb. Researchers made the TCR library from RNA that was extracted from PBMCs. An endocrinology department in Xi'an, China, supplied the patients. EDTA tubes received about 9.6 milliliters of drawn peripheral blood. The sequencing here drew on peripheral blood mononuclear cells (PBMCs), taken when the disease was refractory, from a patient treated with antithyroid drugs. The source of this sequence is a female donor with Graves disease. This chain uses TRBV11-2 with TRBJ2-5; TRBD1 matches 11 bases. CDR3 residues: CASSLRDRGGETQYF. CDR3 sequence (DNA): TGTGCCAGCAGCCTGAGGGACAGGGGGGGCGAGACCCAGTACTTC.